This T cell receptor beta chain was obtained from a study of T cells in Graves' hyperthyroidism and ophthalmopathy (dated by TCRdb to about 2019). Context from the whole study: Peripheral blood was collected at initial diagnosis, before any treatment. Thyroid tissue and blood T-cell repertoires from several Graves' hyperthyroidism patients were also compared in the study. To identify TCR V-J signatures that set the groups apart, the researchers used a discovery cohort of 95 to 100 patients, made up of fewer than 50 with Graves' ophthalmopathy and about 60 with stable Graves' hyperthyroidism. The paper describes TCR Vbeta CDR3 sequencing of about 140 peripheral blood samples, made up of roughly 45 ophthalmopathy patients, roughly 75 hyperthyroidism patients and 17 progressor patients. Prospective prediction of ophthalmopathy was tested in an independent validation cohort of approximately 19 hyperthyroidism patients and 17 patients who later progressed to ophthalmopathy. For training and testing, the 100 or so patients in the discovery cohort were randomly divided in a 7:3 ratio. Once sampling was done, hyperthyroidism patients were given methimazole at a starting dose of 30 mg daily, whereas ophthalmopathy patients were given high-dose intravenous methylprednisolone. General findings and caveats noted by the study authors: No statistical method was used to fix the sample size in advance, and group allocation was not hidden from the investigators. During validation, the model predicted progression to ophthalmopathy a median of roughly 7.1 months ahead of onset, with approximately 70% sensitivity and 72% to 80% specificity. Blood samples also contained most of the expanded thyroid clonotypes (frequency above 0.001), which suggests that blood repertoires may reflect thyroid immune responses. A 13 V-J signature model separated ophthalmopathy from stable hyperthyroidism, with around 88% sensitivity and 81.08% specificity in cross-validation and 80%/75% in testing.

A note on this clonotype: Its recognized antigen is unknown. It has no much larger one-base neighbor in the sample; base qualities were not kept.

TCR beta CDR3 regions were amplified from RNA transcripts. The first round of RT-PCR for the TCR CDR3 was performed with the HTBI primer set and the Qiagen OneStep RT-PCR kit. Libraries were constructed in a second round of multiplex PCR, after which size selection and purification were carried out. Sequencing of the libraries was done on an Illumina HiSeq2000 using paired-end 100 bp reads. The authors' analysis ran thus. SOAPnuke was used to process the raw data, with reads discarded if the reads contained adapters or uncalled bases, had a mean Phred below 15, or lacked an exact constant-primer or identifier match. COPE v1.2.5 was used to merge the high-quality paired reads, and each unique nucleotide sequence was defined as a clonotype. Clonotypes were aligned to IMGT TRBV, TRBD and TRBJ reference segments using MiTCR v1.1. Analysis was restricted to V-J combinations with a frequency above 0.0001, which covered just over 98% of repertoires. The TCS score was defined as the ratio of F50 (clonal expansion) to E x V (chaos), calculated using BLOSUM62-based TCRdist between CDR3 peptides within each V-J. Welch's t-statistics and random forest reduced some 510 V-J features to roughly 13, which were used in a naive Bayes classifier (R e1071). TCRdb took the public reads, trimmed them with fastp at Q25, ran MiXCR for clone calling and kept in-frame beta chains. All rows with the same CDR3 protein become a single entry with the most common DNA and genes. The V and J calls were determined by TCRdb, not by the authors. The sample contains 600,000 to 650,000 distinct CDR3 sequences, roughly 20% of them found a single time. The ten biggest clones cover 34% of the sample.

Ophthalmopathy patients had moderately to severely active disease, Clinical Activity Score of at least 3, NOSPECS grade of at least 4, and duration under 3 months. Patients with uncontrolled infections, other autoimmune diseases, pregnancy or lactation were excluded. Diagnoses were based on clinical symptoms, serum thyroxine and TRAb, thyroid ultrasound and orbital computed tomography. PBMCs were separated from around 9.1 ml of fresh peripheral blood using Ficoll-Paque density gradient centrifugation. Trizol reagent was used to extract total RNA, and RNA quality was then checked on an Agilent 2100 Bioanalyzer. Taken from the germline V gene (reference sequence), the CDR1 and CDR2 loops are DFQATT and SNEGSKA. The germline V and J ends show losses of 4 bases and 3 bases respectively, and no gene match explains 9 bases of the junction. From its cysteine to its phenylalanine, the CDR3 spans 15 amino acids. Of all the DNA, just the CDR3 is kept, 45 bases in frame from base 1.

Sequences were obtained from blood. The rearrangement combines TRBV20-1 with TRBJ1-5; 7 junctional bases match TRBD1. The TCR comes from a man aged 30 to 45 with Graves' ophthalmopathy. The CDR3 amino acid sequence is: CSANTGQTINQPQHF. The DNA reads TGCAGTGCTAACACGGGACAGACTATCAATCAGCCCCAGCATTTT.